The 31 T cell receptor beta chains below come from one sample, sequenced in a study of T cells in localized non-small cell lung cancer. The repertoire was sequenced with immunoSEQ multiplex PCR; TCRdb's copy has only in-frame clones and lacks some. The profile shows roughly 40,000 clones, about 90% of them singletons. Sequencing used peripheral blood, obtained before any cancer treatment. The source is a woman aged 35-70 years with stage I lung adenocarcinoma.

V is TRBV10-1 and J is TRBJ1-3; D possibly corresponds to TRBD1 (6 bases). Germline V gives CDR1 WNHNN, CDR2 SYGVQD (reference sequence). The CDR3 length is 15 residues. Trimming took 10 bases from V and 8 from J, leaving 24 bases between them. The DNA for the CDR3 is TGCGCCAACACCGGGACACCCTCCTCTGGGGACACCATATATTTT. Translated, it gives CANTGTPSSGDTIYF.

The genes are TRBV29-1 and TRBJ1-2, with unresolved D. Germline V gives CDR1 SQVTM, CDR2 ANQGSEA. This CDR3 comprises 12 residues. Trimming took 5 bases from V and 2 from J, leaving 9 bases between them. CDR3 loop: CSVQDGNYGYTF. The CDR3 region has the DNA TGCAGCGTTCAGGACGGAAACTATGGCTACACCTTC.

Notes on this clone: The junction and the germline gene differ at one end; a read error may be behind it. V is TRBV18 and J is TRBJ1-1; TRBD1 agrees at 7 bases. CDR1 and CDR2 (germline): KGHSH, LQKENI. The CDR3 is 16 amino acids. The CDR3 sequence is CTSSPTQGVGNTEAFF. The DNA for the CDR3 is TGTACCAGCTCACCAACCCAGGGGGTCGGAAACACTGAAGCTTTCTTT.

The chain uses TRBV28 and TRBJ1-3, with TRBD1 matching over 9 bases. After removal of 6 bases from V and 0 bases from J, the junction contained 9 bases not matched to a gene. Germline V gene lookup returns CDR1 MDHEN and CDR2 SYDVKM. This CDR3 is built from 17 residues. The chain's CDR3 is CASSMDRGKTSGNTIYF. The CDR3 DNA reads as TGTGCCAGCAGCATGGACAGGGGAAAAACCTCTGGAAACACCATATATTTT.

V usage is TRBV28 and J usage is TRBJ1-4; the D is unclear. The CDR3 is 15 amino acids. In germline, CDR1 is MDHEN, CDR2 SYDVKM. V was trimmed by 2 bases and J by 8 bases, leaving 15 bases between them. CDR3 region: CASSLPDLAGEKLFF. As DNA, the CDR3 is TGTGCCAGCAGTTTACCCGACCTGGCGGGGGAAAAACTGTTTTTT.

This sequence joins TRBV19 and TRBJ1-5; no clear D gene. CDR1 is LNHDA, CDR2 SQIVND, per germline (reference sequence). The V gene lost 3 bases and the J gene lost 3 bases, with 12 bases spanning the gap. The length of the CDR3 is 15 residues. In nucleotides, the CDR3 is TGTGCCAGTAGTATGTATACGCAGGCCAATCAGCCCCAGCATTTT. It codes for CASSMYTQANQPQHF.

The chain recombines TRBV4-2 with TRBJ2-3; 14 bases align to TRBD2. This CDR3 has 18 amino acids. V dropped 4 bases and J dropped 1; count of bases not matched to a gene: 7. The V gene's germline CDR1 is LGHNA and CDR2 YNFKEQ. This CDR3 is CASSPGTSGSLGTDTQYF. The CDR3 DNA sequence: TGTGCCAGCAGCCCCGGGACTAGCGGGAGTCTGGGCACAGATACGCAGTATTTT.

V usage is TRBV28 and J usage is TRBJ2-3; D assignment may be TRBD1 or TRBD2 (7 bases each). V lost 5 bases, J lost 6 bases, and 15 bases lay in between. This CDR3 is built from 14 residues. Germline lookup yields CDR1 MDHEN and CDR2 SYDVKM. CDR3 sequence (DNA): TGTGCCAGCAGTCAGGGGGGGTCTTTTGATACGCAGTATTTT. The encoded protein is CASSQGGSFDTQYF.

V usage is TRBV6-4 and J usage is TRBJ2-2; weak D call: TRBD1 (5 bases). From germline, CDR1 is MRHNA and CDR2 SNTAGT. The CDR3 is 14 amino acids. V was trimmed by 3 bases and J by 7 bases, leaving 12 bases between them. The DNA for the CDR3 is TGTGCCAGCAGTGAGGAAGGGGCTGGCGGGGAGCTGTTTTTT. This codes for CASSEEGAGGELFF.

The chain uses TRBV27 and TRBJ2-1; D tentatively reads TRBD1 or TRBD2 (5 bases each). The CDR3 runs to 17 residues. The V gene's germline CDR1 is MNHEY and CDR2 SMNVEV (reference sequence). Trimming took 2 bases from V and 0 from J, leaving 14 bases between them. The CDR3 loop reads CASSLDAGASSYNEQFF. DNA of the CDR3: TGTGCCAGCAGTTTAGATGCCGGGGCGAGCTCCTACAATGAGCAGTTCTTC.

The chain has TRBV27 and TRBJ2-1; 10 nucleotides line up with TRBD2. The CDR3 loop spans 14 amino acids. Trimming at V came to 5 bases and at J to 8 bases, leaving 6 bases not matched to a gene. Germline V CDR1 and CDR2: MNHEY, SMNVEV (reference sequence). The CDR3 sequence is CASSPSSGSYEQFF. DNA of the CDR3: TGTGCCAGCAGTCCCTCTAGCGGGAGCTATGAGCAGTTCTTC.

This clone has a single count. The chain joins TRBV7-2 to TRBJ2-1, with 9 bases that match TRBD2. CDR3 length: 16 amino acids. Germline-derived CDR1 and CDR2 are SGHTA and FQGNSA. V dropped 5 bases and J dropped 7; count of bases not matched to a gene: 12. The CDR3 here is CASSTYSGSPFNEQFF. Written as DNA, the CDR3 is TGTGCCAGCAGCACGTATAGCGGGAGCCCATTTAATGAGCAGTTCTTC.

V and J are TRBV25-1 and TRBJ2-1; no reliable D call. The CDR3 is 15 residues long. Germline CDR1 reads MGHDK; CDR2 reads SYGVNS. Trimming shortened V by 0 bases and J by 5 bases, and 11 bases separated the two germline ends. The DNA of the CDR3 is TGTGCCAGCAGTGAATATCGGAGAGGCCACAATGAGCAGTTCTTC. It codes for CASSEYRRGHNEQFF.

J is TRBJ2-1 and V is TRBV5-1; D remains ambiguous. Germline V gene data show CDR1 as SGHRS and CDR2 as YFSETQ. The CDR3 spans 13 residues. V was shortened by 1 base and J by 9 bases, with 11 bases between the two germline ends. This chain's CDR3 is CASSLSDGSEQFF. CDR3 bases: TGCGCCAGCAGCTTGTCAGATGGTAGTGAGCAGTTCTTC. Together with reference TRBV5-1 and TRBJ2-1, the CDR3 gives the full variable domain: KAGVTQTPRYLIKTRGQQVTLSCSPISGHRSVSWYQQTPGQGLQFLFEYFSETQRNKGNFPGRFSGRQFSNSRSEMNVSTLELGDSALYLCASSLSDGSEQFFGPGTRLTVL.

The chain employs TRBV28 and TRBJ2-2, with D unresolved. The V gene's germline CDR1 is MDHEN and CDR2 SYDVKM. There are 13 residues in the CDR3. With 7 bases removed from V and 5 bases from J, the gap between germline ends came to 11 bases. DNA for the CDR3: TGTGCCAGCAAGTTAACCTGGACCGGGGAGCTGTTTTTT. Protein product: CASKLTWTGELFF. The full variable domain, its missing parts supplied by reference TRBV28 and TRBJ2-2, is DVKVTQSSRYLVKRTGEKVFLECVQDMDHENMFWYRQDPGLGLRLIYFSYDVKMKEKGDIPEGYSVSREKKERFSLILESASTNQTSMYLCASKLTWTGELFFGEGSRLTVL.

V gene TRBV5-1 combines with J gene TRBJ2-1; D tentatively reads TRBD1 or TRBD2 (6 bases each). V lost 0 bases and J lost 8, with 18 bases in between. Germline-derived CDR1 and CDR2 are SGHRS and YFSETQ. The CDR3 runs 16 residues. This CDR3 reads CASSLETFGGGDEQFF. The CDR3 DNA reads TGCGCCAGCAGCTTGGAGACGTTCGGGGGCGGGGATGAGCAGTTCTTC.

In DNA, the CDR3 is TGCAGTGCTAGGGAGGGGGACATTCAGTACTTC. Translating it yields CSAREGDIQYF. The rearrangement uses TRBV20-1 and TRBJ2-4; D may be TRBD1 or TRBD2 (6 bases each). V lost 3 bases and J 8 bases, leaving 8 bases between the germline ends. Per the germline V gene, CDR1 is DFQATT and CDR2 is SNEGSKA (reference sequence). This CDR3 is built from 11 residues.

The chain links TRBV30 to TRBJ1-2; D is undetermined. CDR1 GTSNPN and CDR2 SVGIG come from the germline V gene (reference sequence). Trimming took 0 bases from V and 8 from J, leaving 13 bases between them. This CDR3 contains 13 residues. The CDR3 is CAWSVMEGLGYTF. The CDR3, as DNA: TGTGCCTGGAGTGTAATGGAGGGTTTGGGCTACACCTTC.

This chain joins TRBV7-2 and TRBJ2-7, with D unresolved. This CDR3 spans 14 amino acids. Germline V gene data show CDR1 as SGHTA and CDR2 as FQGNSA. Trimming pared 0 bases from V and 1 base from J, leaving 7 bases between. CDR3: CASSLAATSYEQYF. The CDR3 nucleotides read TGTGCCAGCAGCTTAGCGGCGACTTCCTACGAGCAGTACTTC.

This clone appeared once. V usage is TRBV6-1 and J usage is TRBJ1-2; D is unclear. V was shortened by 5 bases and J by 1 base, with 14 bases between the two germline ends. CDR1 is MNHNS and CDR2 is SASEGT in the germline V gene. The CDR3 totals 15 residues. In nucleotides, the CDR3 is TGTGCCAGCAGTCTCAATGCGGGCCTTAACTATGGCTACACCTTC. Translation gives CASSLNAGLNYGYTF.

This clone has a handful of counts. The chain is built from TRBV6-1 and TRBJ2-7; a weak D match, TRBD2 (6 bases). Between the trimmed V and J ends, which lost 1 base and 5 bases, there was a span of 12 bases. This CDR3 is 14 amino acids long. Germline V gives CDR1 MNHNS, CDR2 SASEGT. CDR3 residues: CASSEGGTYHEQYF. DNA for the CDR3: TGTGCCAGCAGTGAAGGTGGGACTTACCACGAGCAGTACTTC.

This chain links TRBV27 with TRBJ2-1, with TRBD2 matching 12 bases. Germline CDR1 reads MNHEY; CDR2 reads SMNVEV (reference sequence). Germline trimming cut 5 bases from V and 8 bases from J; bases unmatched to any gene: 10. The CDR3 runs 16 residues. The CDR3 nucleotides are TGTGCCAGCAGTACCCACCTAGCGGGAGGGCCCGATGAGCAGTTCTTC. Its translation: CASSTHLAGGPDEQFF.

This chain links TRBV6-6 with TRBJ1-1, with D maybe TRBD1 (6 bases). The CDR3 sequence is 13 residues long. Trimming took off 6 bases at V and 4 bases at J, with 12 bases between the two ends. The germline V gene encodes CDR1 MNHNY and CDR2 SVGAGI (reference sequence). The CDR3 reads CASSSQGITEAFF. Here the CDR3 DNA reads TGTGCCAGCAGCTCACAGGGAATCACTGAAGCTTTCTTT.

The rearrangement joins TRBV25-1 to TRBJ2-5; no firm D call. CDR3 length: 12 residues. V was pared by 4 bases and J by 1 base, with 4 bases between. Germline assignment: CDR1 MGHDK and CDR2 SYGVNS. The CDR3 coding sequence is TGTGCCAGCAGTGGCCCCCAAGAGACCCAGTACTTC. Translation gives CASSGPQETQYF.

The rearrangement uses TRBV2 and TRBJ2-7, with 12 bases matching TRBD2. The V gene end was trimmed by 6 bases and the J gene end by 4 bases; junction bases not matched to a gene: 4. Germline V gene sequence: CDR1 SNHLY, CDR2 FYNNEI. This CDR3 has 14 amino acids. CDR3 amino acids: CASRRTSGTYEQYF. In DNA, the CDR3 is TGTGCCAGCAGGAGGACTAGCGGGACGTACGAGCAGTACTTC.

The V gene is TRBV28, the J gene TRBJ1-1, with TRBD1 identical over 10 bases. Germline V gene data show CDR1 as MDHEN and CDR2 as SYDVKM. Trimming removed 5 bases from V and 5 bases from J; junction bases left unmatched: 5. CDR3 length: 14 amino acids. CDR3: CASSPGQGVTEAFF. The CDR3 nucleotides read TGTGCCAGCAGTCCCGGACAGGGGGTTACTGAAGCTTTCTTT.

The J gene is TRBJ2-2, the V gene TRBV18; 7 bases match TRBD2. Germline V CDR1 and CDR2: KGHSH, LQKENI. The V segment lost 6 bases and the J segment 2 bases; nucleotides outside the gene matches: 6. CDR3 length: 15 amino acids. This CDR3 reads CASSRSSGNTGELFF. The CDR3 bases are TGTGCCAGCTCGCGTTCTAGCGGAAACACCGGGGAGCTGTTTTTT.

This clone was counted between two and nine times. The J gene is TRBJ2-7, the V gene TRBV7-9; TRBD2 matches at 13 bases. This CDR3 has 16 residues. From germline, CDR1 is SEHNR and CDR2 FQNEAQ (reference sequence). The V and J ends lost 3 bases and 3 bases, in that order; junction bases with no gene match: 5. The CDR3 here is CASSFTSGRALYEQYF. The CDR3 DNA is TGTGCCAGCAGCTTTACTAGCGGGAGGGCCCTCTACGAGCAGTACTTC.

This chain joins TRBV10-3 and TRBJ2-7; 9 bases line up with TRBD1. Germline V gene sequence: CDR1 ENHRY, CDR2 SYGVKD. The CDR3 is 17 residues long. J gave up 0 bases and V 4 bases, and 10 bases lay outside the gene matches. Here the CDR3 DNA reads TGTGCCATCAGTGCACCCAGAGGACAGGGGATCTCCTACGAGCAGTACTTC. Its protein product is CAISAPRGQGISYEQYF.

The genes are TRBV5-1 and TRBJ2-5; D gene uncertain. CDR3 length equals 14 residues. Germline CDR1 and CDR2: SGHRS and YFSETQ. The germline V and J ends were trimmed by 0 bases and 0 bases, with 6 bases remaining between them. The CDR3 sequence: CASSLGRDQETQYF. CDR3 in DNA: TGCGCCAGCAGCTTGGGCCGGGACCAAGAGACCCAGTACTTC. The variable domain in full, with the rest retrieved from reference TRBV5-1 and TRBJ2-5, is KAGVTQTPRYLIKTRGQQVTLSCSPISGHRSVSWYQQTPGQGLQFLFEYFSETQRNKGNFPGRFSGRQFSNSRSEMNVSTLELGDSALYLCASSLGRDQETQYFGPGTRLLVL.

V gene TRBV4-1 combines with J gene TRBJ2-1; 9 bases map to TRBD1. The CDR3 is 15 residues long. The germline V gene has CDR1 MGHRA and CDR2 YSYEKL. Trimming took 4 bases from V and 2 from J; bases not matched to a gene: 3. The CDR3: CASSPGTGTYNEQFF. As DNA, the CDR3 is TGCGCCAGCAGCCCCGGGACAGGGACCTACAATGAGCAGTTCTTC.